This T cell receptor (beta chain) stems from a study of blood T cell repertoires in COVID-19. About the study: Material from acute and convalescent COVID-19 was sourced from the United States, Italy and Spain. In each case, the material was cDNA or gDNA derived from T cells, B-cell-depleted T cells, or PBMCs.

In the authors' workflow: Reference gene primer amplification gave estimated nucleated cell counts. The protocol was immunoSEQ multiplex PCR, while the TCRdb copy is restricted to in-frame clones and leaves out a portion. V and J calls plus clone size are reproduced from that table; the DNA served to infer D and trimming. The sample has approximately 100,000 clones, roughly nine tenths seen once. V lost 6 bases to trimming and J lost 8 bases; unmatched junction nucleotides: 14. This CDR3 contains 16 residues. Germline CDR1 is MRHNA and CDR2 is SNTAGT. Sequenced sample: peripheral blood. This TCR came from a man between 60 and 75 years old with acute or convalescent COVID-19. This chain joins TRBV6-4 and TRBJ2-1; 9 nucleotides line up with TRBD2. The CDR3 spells CASRLQREVGDDEQFF. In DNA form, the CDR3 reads TGTGCCAGCAGGTTGCAGCGGGAGGTTGGCGATGATGAGCAGTTCTTC.